The sequence of this T cell receptor (beta chain) was determined in a study of CD8+CD57+ T cells in acquired aplastic anemia. The use of genomic DNA as template underpinned the TCR beta VDJ and CDR3 profiling. MiXCR, run by TCRdb on the reads, gives a single entry per CDR3 protein. The top ten clones hold around 3.2% of a sample with about 160,000 distinct CDR3 sequences, around 47% of them seen once. Germline assignment: CDR1 KGHDR and CDR2 SFDVKD. The CDR3 has 17 amino acids. Patients who underwent sequencing had shown CD8+CD57+ cell expansion by flow cytometry. A remark on this clonotype: At one end the junction does not follow the germline gene, possibly because of a read error.

The receptor was derived from a human donor with aplastic anemia. The chain combines TRBV24-1 with TRBJ2-3; 13 bases align to TRBD2. The sample was sorted CD4+, CD8+, or CD8+CD57+ T cells (not recorded which) from PBMCs. For the CDR3, the DNA is TGTGCCTCCAGTGACTCGGGACTAGCGGGAACCCCAGATACGCAGTATTTT. This codes for CASSDSGLAGTPDTQYF.